This T cell receptor beta chain was captured in a study of T-cell reconstitution after alpha-beta-depleted transplantation in children. Germline lookup yields CDR1 LNHDA and CDR2 SQIVND (reference sequence). This CDR3 contains 16 residues. V lost 4 bases and J 0 bases, leaving 13 bases between the germline ends. This sample's TCRbeta library carried unique molecular identifier barcodes. TCRdb reprocessed the PCR reads with MiXCR, giving one entry per CDR3 protein. The data show 500,000 or so distinct CDR3 sequences, approximately 29% seen once. The clonotype originates from a human donor who donated a stem cell graft to a child with aplastic anemia. The genes are TRBV19 and TRBJ1-3, with no clear D. Sample: PBMCs from the stem cell graft donor, taken from the stem cell graft. CDR3 sequence: CASSSGRLPSGNTIYF. The CDR3 nucleotides read TGTGCCAGTAGTAGCGGACGATTACCCTCTGGAAACACCATATATTTT.